Below are 2 T cell receptor beta chains sequenced from a single sample in a study of blood T cell repertoires in COVID-19. The table came from immunoSEQ multiplex PCR; TCRdb's copy has only in-frame clones and leaves some out. The table lists around 300,000 clones, roughly 90% of them singletons. The sequenced sample consisted of peripheral blood. The receptors stem from a woman aged 25 to 39 with active or convalescent COVID-19.

This clone has more than one count but fewer than ten. The chain employs TRBV28 and TRBJ1-6, with a weak D call TRBD1 (5 bases). The CDR3 extends over 13 amino acids. Germline V lookup: CDR1 MDHEN, CDR2 SYDVKM. The ends were cut back, 6 bases at V and 10 bases at J, with 13 bases in the middle. Here the CDR3 reads CASSNMEGSPLHF. In DNA, the CDR3 is TGTGCCAGCAGCAACATGGAGGGGTCACCCCTCCACTTT.

The J gene is TRBJ1-1, the V gene TRBV29-1; 7 nucleotides agree with TRBD1. From germline, CDR1 is SQVTM and CDR2 ANQGSEA. The CDR3 covers 13 residues. J was trimmed by 4 bases and V by 4 bases; bases with no gene match: 6. The CDR3 nucleotides are TGCAGCGTTGTTAGGGGGCTGAGCACTGAAGCTTTCTTT. The encoded protein is CSVVRGLSTEAFF.